This passage covers 26 T cell receptor beta chains from one sample sequenced in a study of regulatory T cells in long-lasting Graves disease. Time point reported: newly diagnosed GD, antithyroid drugs for less than 3 months. PBMC RNA was the source of the TCR library. Building of the TCR beta libraries involved iRepertoire HTBI primers and Arm-PCR of CDR3 regions. One entry per CDR3 protein, called by TCRdb with MiXCR from the multiplex PCR reads. The repertoire holds 350,000 to 500,000 distinct CDR3 sequences, with about a sixth as singletons. The sample was also linked to a second study, of T cells in Graves' hyperthyroidism and ophthalmopathy.

This specimen consisted of peripheral blood mononuclear cells (PBMCs), obtained at new diagnosis, from a patient treated with antithyroid drugs. The receptors originated from a woman aged 25-40 years with Graves disease.

This clonotype occurred many times. The chain joins TRBV12-3 or TRBV12-4 to TRBJ2-1; TRBD2 agrees at 9 bases. The CDR3 has 15 amino acids. With V trimmed by 7 bases and J by 0 bases, 4 bases remained unmatched. The CDR3 is CASTIAGVSYNEQFF. The CDR3, as DNA: TGTGCCAGCACCATAGCGGGAGTCTCCTACAATGAGCAGTTCTTC.

The CDR3 DNA sequence: TGTGCCAGCGGACAGGGGGCCGCCAAAAACATTCAGTACTTC. Its translation: CASGQGAAKNIQYF. The chain links TRBV27 to TRBJ2-4; 11 bases match TRBD1. The CDR3 loop spans 14 amino acids. V lost 8 bases to trimming and J lost 1 base; unmatched junction nucleotides: 1. Germline CDR1 and CDR2: MNHEY and SMNVEV (reference sequence).

The chain links TRBV18 to TRBJ2-1; 12 nucleotides agree with TRBD2. Germline-derived CDR1 and CDR2 are KGHSH and LQKENI. The CDR3 length is 16 residues. J was trimmed by 7 bases and V by 0 bases; bases with no gene match: 4. CDR3 amino acids: CASSPPGLAGENEQFF. The CDR3 region has the DNA TGTGCCAGCTCACCACCGGGACTAGCGGGTGAAAATGAGCAGTTCTTC.

This clonotype was counted a single time. The chain carries TRBV10-3 and TRBJ1-1, with D perhaps matching TRBD1 (5 bases). Between the trimmed V and J ends, which lost 2 bases and 2 bases, there was a span of 9 bases. CDR1 and CDR2 from the germline V gene are ENHRY and SYGVKD. CDR3 size: 14 residues. The CDR3 DNA follows: TGTGCCATCAGTGAGAACGGGGGTAACACTGAAGCTTTCTTT. Protein sequence: CAISENGGNTEAFF.

The V and J genes are TRBV6-1 and TRBJ2-7; D gene uncertain. V lost 4 bases and J lost 2, with 12 bases in between. Germline lookup yields CDR1 MNHNS and CDR2 SASEGT. This CDR3 contains 14 residues. Written as DNA, the CDR3 is TGTGCCAGCAGTGGACTGCTCCTAGCCTACGAGCAGTACTTC. Protein sequence: CASSGLLLAYEQYF.

The chain uses TRBV28 and TRBJ1-4; D is undetermined. Germline lookup yields CDR1 MDHEN and CDR2 SYDVKM. CDR3 length equals 14 residues. With 4 bases removed from V and 4 bases from J, the gap between germline ends came to 10 bases. The CDR3 here is CASSYIPFNEKLFF. For the CDR3, the DNA is TGTGCCAGCAGTTACATACCCTTTAATGAAAAACTGTTTTTT.

This clonotype was seen repeatedly, ten times or more. The chain links TRBV7-2 to TRBJ1-2; D is undetermined. Trimming left V 3 bases short and J 5 bases short, with 13 bases between. Germline CDR1 reads SGHTA; CDR2 reads FQGNSA. The CDR3 extends over 14 amino acids. The CDR3 region has the DNA TGTGCCAGCAGCTTTGGAACAGTTTCATATGGCTACACCTTC. Translated: CASSFGTVSYGYTF. The whole variable domain, remainder taken from reference TRBV7-2 and TRBJ1-2, is GAGVSQSPSNKVTEKGKDVELRCDPISGHTALYWYRQSLGQGLEFLIYFQGNSAPDKSGLPSDRFSAERTGGSVSTLTIQRTQQEDSAVYLCASSFGTVSYGYTFGSGTRLTVV.

As concerns this clonotype: An end of the junction does not agree with germline; a read error may underlie this. V and J are TRBV12-3 or TRBV12-4 and TRBJ1-6; D is uncertain. The CDR3 has 15 amino acids. The DNA of the CDR3 is TGTGCCAACAGTCCGGCAGGCCGAGATAATTCACCCCTCCACTTT. As protein: CANSPAGRDNSPLHF.

This clonotype has a handful of counts. This chain joins TRBV20-1 and TRBJ2-1; unclear D gene. The length of the CDR3 is 15 residues. Trimming cost V 7 bases and J 4 bases, with 20 bases left between them. Germline lookup yields CDR1 DFQATT and CDR2 SNEGSKA (reference sequence). As DNA, the CDR3 is TGCAGTGGCCTGGAAGGCCGCAGACTTTACAATGAGCAGTTCTTC. It encodes CSGLEGRRLYNEQFF.

The table lists this clonotype with many counts. This CDR3 is CASSRKGLAGDPNYNEQFF. For the CDR3, the DNA is TGTGCCAGCAGCCGGAAGGGACTAGCGGGGGACCCGAACTACAATGAGCAGTTCTTC. The chain has TRBV7-3 and TRBJ2-1; 14 bases map to TRBD2. Losses at the gene ends were 5 bases for V and 3 bases for J; bases not matched to a gene: 12. The CDR3 is 19 amino acids. The germline V gene encodes CDR1 SGHTA and CDR2 FQGTGA.

This clonotype showed up many times. V and J are TRBV2 and TRBJ2-7; D not certain. Trimming took off 2 bases at V and 4 bases at J, with 21 bases between the two ends. The V gene's germline CDR1 is SNHLY and CDR2 FYNNEI. The CDR3 is 17 residues long. The CDR3 coding sequence is TGTGCCAGCAGTGAATTTGAAGGCAATAGGGTCAAGTACGAGCAGTACTTC. This encodes CASSEFEGNRVKYEQYF.

This clonotype was seen at least ten times. The genes are TRBV28 and TRBJ1-6, with 7 bases identical to TRBD1. From germline, CDR1 is MDHEN and CDR2 SYDVKM. The junction had 10 bases not matched to a gene; V was cut back by 1 base and J by 4 bases. The length of the CDR3 is 18 residues. CDR3 bases: TGTGCCAGCAGTTTATCTACAATCAGGGGGGCATATAATTCACCCCTCCACTTT. Encoded protein: CASSLSTIRGAYNSPLHF.

This clonotype has a count of ten or more. The chain combines TRBV29-1 with TRBJ2-3; 14 bases line up with TRBD2. The germline CDR1 and CDR2 sequences are SQVTM and ANQGSEA. V trimming: 6 bases; J trimming: 7 bases; junction bases outside the gene matches: 3. The CDR3 sequence is 13 residues long. The CDR3 spells CSVGTSGGNTQYF. The CDR3 DNA reads TGCAGCGTCGGGACTAGCGGGGGAAATACGCAGTATTTT.

This clonotype was counted many times. V gene TRBV2 combines with J gene TRBJ1-4, with TRBD1 identical over 8 bases. Germline trimming cut 6 bases from V and 8 bases from J; bases unmatched to any gene: 8. In germline, CDR1 is SNHLY, CDR2 FYNNEI. This CDR3 is 14 amino acids long. The DNA for the CDR3 is TGTGCCAGCAGAACTCGGACAGGGACGGAAAAACTGTTTTTT. It yields the protein CASRTRTGTEKLFF.

Ten or more counts support this clonotype. V is TRBV28 and J is TRBJ1-1, with 7 nucleotides matching TRBD1. CDR3 length: 13 amino acids. Germline-derived CDR1 and CDR2 are MDHEN and SYDVKM. CDR3 protein: CVAGQRVDTEAFF. In nucleotides, the CDR3 is TGTGTAGCGGGACAGAGGGTGGACACTGAAGCTTTCTTT.

This clonotype has at least ten counts. The rearrangement links TRBV2 to TRBJ1-5; D possibly corresponds to TRBD1 (5 bases). V lost 5 bases, J lost 5 bases, and 16 bases lay in between. The V gene's germline CDR1 is SNHLY and CDR2 FYNNEI. This CDR3 comprises 15 residues. CDR3 loop: CASSRGRGGDQPQHF. The CDR3 nucleotides read TGTGCCAGCAGTAGGGGCCGTGGGGGGGATCAGCCCCAGCATTTT.

This clonotype was detected many times. The J gene is TRBJ2-1, the V gene TRBV14, with no clear D. V lost 3 bases, J lost 4 bases, and 10 bases lay in between. The CDR3 covers 14 residues. CDR1 and CDR2 from the germline V gene are SGHDN and FVKESK. CDR3 in DNA: TGTGCCAGCAGCCAGAGGAAGGTTTACAATGAGCAGTTCTTC. Translating gives CASSQRKVYNEQFF.

The chain combines TRBV7-9 with TRBJ2-7; 14 positions agree with TRBD2. V gave up 7 bases and J gave up 4 bases; unmatched junction bases: 9. Germline V lookup: CDR1 SEHNR, CDR2 FQNEAQ (reference sequence). The CDR3 runs 16 residues. Written as DNA, the CDR3 is TGTGCCAGCATCGGGACTAGCGGGAGTGGGTTATACGAGCAGTACTTC. Protein sequence: CASIGTSGSGLYEQYF.

In this sample, this clonotype turned up a few times. The chain is built from TRBV20-1 and TRBJ2-1; no clear D. Trimming took off 0 bases at V and 0 bases at J, with 12 bases between the two ends. CDR1 and CDR2 from the germline V gene are DFQATT and SNEGSKA (reference sequence). The CDR3 sequence is 16 residues long. The CDR3 nucleotides read TGCAGTGCTAGAGACGGGCCTAGGAGCTCCTACAATGAGCAGTTCTTC. Its translation: CSARDGPRSSYNEQFF.

This clonotype turned up a few times. The V and J genes are TRBV20-1 and TRBJ1-6, with D unresolved. CDR1 and CDR2 from the germline V gene are DFQATT and SNEGSKA (reference sequence). CDR3 length equals 13 residues. V was cut by 4 bases and J by 14 bases, with 18 bases left in between. The CDR3 nucleotides read TGCAGTGCTAAACTCCCGATCGCCTTCACCCTCCACTTT. Translated: CSAKLPIAFTLHF.

The chain combines TRBV29-1 with TRBJ1-2; TRBD1 matches at 9 bases. Germline V gene lookup returns CDR1 SQVTM and CDR2 ANQGSEA. The CDR3 totals 12 residues. With 6 bases clipped from V and 8 bases from J, the junction kept 7 bases outside the gene matches. CDR3 nucleotide sequence: TGCAGCGTCGAGGGACAGGGTACCGGCTACACCTTC. Translated, it gives CSVEGQGTGYTF.

This chain uses TRBV19 with TRBJ1-5; D perhaps matches TRBD1 (6 bases). V lost 3 bases to trimming and J lost 6 bases, with 15 bases between them. The germline gives CDR1 LNHDA, CDR2 SQIVND (reference sequence). This CDR3 is built from 15 residues. The CDR3, as DNA: TGTGCCAGTAGTATGGTTGGCGGCAGGGGTCAGCCCCAGCATTTT. This codes for CASSMVGGRGQPQHF. The full variable domain, completed using reference TRBV19 and TRBJ1-5, is DGGITQSPKYLFRKEGQNVTLSCEQNLNHDAMYWYRQDPGQGLRLIYYSQIVNDFQKGDIAEGYSVSREKKESFPLTVTSAQKNPTAFYLCASSMVGGRGQPQHFGDGTRLSIL.

This clonotype was found many times. The rearrangement uses TRBV7-2 and TRBJ1-1; D unresolved. Trimming cost V 5 bases and J 1 base, with 14 bases left between them. The V gene's germline CDR1 is SGHTA and CDR2 FQGNSA. CDR3 length equals 15 residues. In nucleotides, the CDR3 is TGTGCCAGCAGCCCGGGAACCGCACCGAACACTGAAGCTTTCTTT. This codes for CASSPGTAPNTEAFF.

The table lists this clonotype with many counts. Written as DNA, the CDR3 is TGTGCCTGGAGCTTTCGACAGGGGTGGTTCTTC. Protein: CAWSFRQGWFF. The gene calls are TRBV30 and TRBJ2-1; 8 nucleotides align to TRBD1. V shed 3 bases, J shed 15 bases, and the junction held 7 bases outside the gene matches. The germline gives CDR1 GTSNPN, CDR2 SVGIG (reference sequence). The CDR3 contains 11 residues.

This clonotype was seen ten or more times. The chain employs TRBV7-2 and TRBJ2-5; 8 positions agree with TRBD2. The better agreement between TRBJ2-1 and the DNA end casts doubt on the J call. The CDR3 is 15 residues long. CDR1 is SGHTA, CDR2 FQGNSA, per germline. CDR3 DNA sequence: TGTGCCAGCAGCTTTACGACGGGAGGGCCGAAGGAGCAGTTCTTC. Translated: CASSFTTGGPKEQFF.

This clonotype has more than one count but fewer than ten. The chain carries TRBV5-1 and TRBJ2-7; 8 bases fit TRBD1. The CDR3 sequence is 16 residues long. The V gene's germline CDR1 is SGHRS and CDR2 YFSETQ. The V gene end was trimmed by 3 bases and the J gene end by 2 bases; junction bases not matched to a gene: 10. CDR3 sequence: CASSYGQGSRTYEQYF. Written as DNA, the CDR3 is TGCGCCAGCAGCTACGGACAGGGATCGAGGACCTACGAGCAGTACTTC.